This T cell receptor (beta chain) was retrieved from a study of blood T cells in healthy people across ages. Study-wide results and caveats: When set beside aged donors, long-lived donors presented more naive CD4+ cells and higher diversity. Strong correlation linked observed beta diversity and percent naive T cells. Calculation of diversity from one million T cells yielded estimates considered to be underestimates.

Next came a second PCR, run for about 6 to 12 cycles, which used a sample-barcoded 5' primer along with a J-beta primer mix. TCRdb analysed the 5' RACE reads with MiXCR anew, one entry per CDR3 protein. The table shows 1.5 million to 2 million distinct CDR3 sequences, with over 25% occurring only once. Trimming took 9 bases from V and 0 from J; bases not matched to a gene: 5. Germline V gene sequence: CDR1 SNHLY, CDR2 FYNNEI. The CDR3 is 15 amino acids. Regarding this clonotype: Its antigen remains unknown.

The origin of this receptor is a woman in her twenties or thirties in good health. This sequence joins TRBV2 and TRBJ2-5, with 12 bases fitting TRBD2. The sequenced sample was blood. This chain's CDR3 is CASRLAGAHQETQYF. CDR3 DNA: TGTGCCAGTCGACTAGCGGGGGCACACCAAGAGACCCAGTACTTC.